These 11 T cell receptor beta chains were sequenced from one sample in a study of Ad26.COV2.S vaccination and SARS-CoV-2 variants. Treatment here: over 15 received Ad26.COV2.S at low or high dose, single or two shots; about 5 received placebo; per-sample allocation not given. Samples were taken on day 63 after the first vaccine or placebo injection. Method: immunoSEQ multiplex PCR; TCRdb's copy keeps in-frame clones and lacks some. Here the sample spans a few hundred thousand clones, more than 70% being singletons. This specimen was peripheral blood, taken in a trial of Ad26.COV2.S vaccine versus placebo. Receptors were obtained from a person aged 18-60 years who received the Ad26.COV2.S COVID-19 vaccine or a placebo.

The chain joins TRBV27 to TRBJ1-2, with 8 bases matching TRBD1. Unmatched junction bases numbered 5, after V lost 4 bases and J lost 4 bases. The germline gives CDR1 MNHEY, CDR2 SMNVEV (reference sequence). This CDR3 has 14 residues. CDR3 sequence: CASSSGGAVYGYTF. In DNA, the CDR3 is TGTGCCAGCAGTTCAGGGGGCGCGGTCTATGGCTACACCTTC.

J is TRBJ1-2 and V is TRBV29-1, with 9 positions matching TRBD1. The germline gives CDR1 SQVTM, CDR2 ANQGSEA. The CDR3 loop spans 13 amino acids. The V gene end was trimmed by 8 bases and the J gene end by 7 bases; junction bases not matched to a gene: 11. The DNA of the CDR3 is TGCAGCACCGGGACAGGGTCATATCGTGGCTACACCTTC. Protein product: CSTGTGSYRGYTF.

This clone was seen more than once but under ten times. The CDR3 reads CASSLYGGARYEQYF. In DNA, the CDR3 is TGTGCCAGCAGTTTATATGGGGGGGCGAGGTACGAGCAGTACTTC. The V gene is TRBV28, the J gene TRBJ2-7; the D gene is possibly TRBD2 (7 bases). Deletions cut 1 base from V and 4 bases from J, with 14 bases between. This CDR3 has 15 amino acids. In germline, CDR1 is MDHEN, CDR2 SYDVKM.

In nucleotides, the CDR3 is TGTGCCAGCAGCTGGGGGGGGACAGGGTTTTCCTACGAGCAGTACTTC. This gives the protein CASSWGGTGFSYEQYF. The J gene is TRBJ2-7, the V gene TRBV7-2; 9 nucleotides line up with TRBD1. With V trimmed by 4 bases and J by 1 base, 8 bases remained unmatched. The germline V gene encodes CDR1 SGHTA and CDR2 FQGNSA. The CDR3 totals 16 residues.

The V gene is TRBV9, the J gene TRBJ2-1; no firm D call. CDR3 length: 14 residues. The germline V gene encodes CDR1 SGDLS and CDR2 YYNGEE. Between the trimmed V and J ends, which lost 0 bases and 5 bases, there was a span of 9 bases. The CDR3 spells CASSVAARHNEQFF. In DNA form, the CDR3 reads TGTGCCAGCAGCGTAGCAGCCCGGCACAATGAGCAGTTCTTC.

The rearrangement uses TRBV6-1 and TRBJ2-1, with 10 bases that match TRBD2. CDR3 length equals 16 residues. Germline CDR1 and CDR2: MNHNS and SASEGT. J was trimmed by 4 bases and V by 0 bases; bases with no gene match: 3. For the CDR3, the DNA is TGTGCCAGCAGTGAAGCGAGCGGGGGGGCGTACAATGAGCAGTTCTTC. Protein product: CASSEASGGAYNEQFF.

The chain has TRBV6-5 and TRBJ2-7, with D hard to call. Germline V CDR1 and CDR2: MNHEY, SVGAGI. V gave up 10 bases and J gave up 2 bases, with 15 bases separating them. The CDR3 length is 13 residues. The CDR3 here is CATVLGSPYEQYF. The CDR3 DNA reads TGTGCCACCGTTCTCGGGTCGCCCTACGAGCAGTACTTC.

There are a few counts of this clone. The rearrangement joins TRBV5-4 to TRBJ2-7; 8 bases fit TRBD1. There are 14 residues in the CDR3. J gave up 4 bases and V 10 bases, and 13 bases lay outside the gene matches. Looked up from germline, CDR1 is SGHNT and CDR2 is YYREEE (reference sequence). CDR3 DNA: TGTGCCGTACACTCCGACAGGGGTTGGTACGAGCAGTACTTC. It is translated as CAVHSDRGWYEQYF.

This rearrangement joins TRBV30 to TRBJ2-3, with D tentatively TRBD1 or TRBD2 (6 bases each). The germline gives CDR1 GTSNPN, CDR2 SVGIG (reference sequence). CDR3 length: 15 amino acids. V was cut by 5 bases and J by 0 bases, with 15 bases left in between. CDR3 sequence reads: CAWGQGGGSTDTQYF. The CDR3, as DNA: TGTGCCTGGGGACAAGGAGGGGGTAGCACAGATACGCAGTATTTT.

The chain is built from TRBV6-5 and TRBJ2-7; D is unresolved. Trimming stripped 2 bases from V and 4 bases from J, with 9 bases between. Germline lookup yields CDR1 MNHEY and CDR2 SVGAGI. The CDR3 loop spans 13 amino acids. DNA of the CDR3: TGTGCCAGCAGTTACGGACGGGCGTACGAGCAGTACTTC. As protein: CASSYGRAYEQYF.

This clone appeared once. V usage is TRBV27 and J usage is TRBJ2-7; 7 bases line up with TRBD2. With V trimmed by 2 bases and J by 6 bases, 13 bases remained unmatched. The CDR3 totals 16 residues. Germline V gene data show CDR1 as MNHEY and CDR2 as SMNVEV (reference sequence). The CDR3: CASSLRRGVPYGEQYF. CDR3 DNA: TGTGCCAGCAGTTTACGACGGGGGGTGCCATACGGCGAGCAGTACTTC.